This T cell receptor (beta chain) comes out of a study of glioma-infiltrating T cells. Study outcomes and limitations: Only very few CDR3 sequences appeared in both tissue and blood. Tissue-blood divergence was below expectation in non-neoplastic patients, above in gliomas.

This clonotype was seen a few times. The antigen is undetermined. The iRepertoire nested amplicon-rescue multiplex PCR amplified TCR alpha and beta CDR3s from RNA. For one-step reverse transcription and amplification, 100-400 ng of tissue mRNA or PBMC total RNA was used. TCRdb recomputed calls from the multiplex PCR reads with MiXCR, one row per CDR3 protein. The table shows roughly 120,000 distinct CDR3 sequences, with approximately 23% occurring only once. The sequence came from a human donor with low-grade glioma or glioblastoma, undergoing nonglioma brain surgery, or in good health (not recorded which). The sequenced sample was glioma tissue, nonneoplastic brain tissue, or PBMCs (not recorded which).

The CDR3 sequence: CASSLRISGLAGNNEQFF. The CDR3 DNA sequence: TGCGCCAGCAGCCTACGAATCTCAGGACTAGCGGGGAACAATGAGCAGTTCTTC. This chain uses TRBV4-1 with TRBJ2-1; 12 bases agree with TRBD2. Germline V CDR1 and CDR2: MGHRA, YSYEKL. The CDR3 has 18 residues. Trimming cost V 4 bases and J 5 bases; bases outside gene matches: 12.